This is a list of T cell receptor beta chains from one sample in a study of shared clonotypes between healthy human individuals. Some clones are missing from TCRdb's copy, which holds only in-frame ones; the method was immunoSEQ multiplex PCR. Of a few million clones listed, over 85% are singletons. Sequencing was performed on naive CD4+ T cells sorted from blood. The receptor source for this set is a man aged 18 to 29 in good health. The CDR3 runs from the conserved cysteine through the conserved F or W. Fields, in order: J gene, V gene, clone size, CDR3 length, D gene, CDR3 DNA, CDR3 protein. D genes are given only for firm matches. Clone size is given for some rows only: seen once, a few or many times, or a class if the clone is expanded.

j_gene: TRBJ2-7
v_gene: TRBV4-1
abundance: few
len: 13
d_gene: NA
CDR3nt: TGCGCCAGCAGCCAAGAAACGGTCTACGAGCAGTACTTC
CDR3aa: CASSQETVYEQYF

j_gene: TRBJ1-2
v_gene: TRBV2
abundance: NA
len: 14
d_gene: NA
CDR3nt: TGTGCCAGCAGTGAGGACCTACCTAACTATGGCTACACCTTC
CDR3aa: CASSEDLPNYGYTF

j_gene: TRBJ2-1
v_gene: TRBV25-1
abundance: NA
len: 16
d_gene: TRBD1
CDR3nt: TGTGCCAGCAGTGAATATGGCGGACAGGGGCGAAATGAGCAGTTCTTC
CDR3aa: CASSEYGGQGRNEQFF

j_gene: TRBJ1-1
v_gene: TRBV7-2
abundance: NA
len: 13
d_gene: TRBD1
CDR3nt: TGTGCCAGCAGCCGGACAGGGGTGACTGAAGCTTTCTTT
CDR3aa: CASSRTGVTEAFF

j_gene: TRBJ2-1
v_gene: TRBV7-2
abundance: NA
len: 13
d_gene: TRBD2
CDR3nt: TGTGCCAGTGGACTAGCGGATTACAATGAGCAGTTCTTC
CDR3aa: CASGLADYNEQFF

j_gene: TRBJ2-2
v_gene: TRBV7-6
abundance: NA
len: 20
d_gene: TRBD2
CDR3nt: TGTGCCAGCAGCGTCGGTAGACTAGCGGGAGAGAAGAAGGGACCCGGGGAGCTGTTTTTT
CDR3aa: CASSVGRLAGEKKGPGELFF

j_gene: TRBJ1-2
v_gene: TRBV4-1
abundance: NA
len: 15
d_gene: TRBD1
CDR3nt: TGCGCCAGCAGCCTACCGGACAGGGGGAACTATGGCTACACCTTC
CDR3aa: CASSLPDRGNYGYTF

j_gene: TRBJ2-1
v_gene: TRBV19
abundance: NA
len: 14
d_gene: TRBD2
CDR3nt: TGTGCCAGTAGAGAGGGGACTAGGGGGAATGAGCAGTTCTTC
CDR3aa: CASREGTRGNEQFF

j_gene: TRBJ2-6
v_gene: TRBV7-9
abundance: once
len: 19
d_gene: NA
CDR3nt: TGTGCCAGCAGCCTGGGTCGGACAGACCGTTTCTCTGGGGCCAACGTCCTGACTTTC
CDR3aa: CASSLGRTDRFSGANVLTF

j_gene: TRBJ2-2
v_gene: TRBV5-6
abundance: NA
len: 17
d_gene: NA
CDR3nt: TGTGCCAGCAGCTCTCTCGGGGCGAATGTTAACACCGGGGAGCTGTTTTTT
CDR3aa: CASSSLGANVNTGELFF

j_gene: TRBJ2-1
v_gene: TRBV30
abundance: NA
len: 13
d_gene: NA
CDR3nt: TGTGCCTGGATCTTACAGGGTTACAATGAGCAGTTCTTC
CDR3aa: CAWILQGYNEQFF

j_gene: TRBJ1-5
v_gene: TRBV28
abundance: once
len: 13
d_gene: NA
CDR3nt: TGTGCCAGCAGTTTAGTCGGTTATCAGCCCCAGCATTTT
CDR3aa: CASSLVGYQPQHF

j_gene: TRBJ2-7
v_gene: TRBV6-5
abundance: NA
len: 13
d_gene: NA
CDR3nt: TGTGCCAGCAGTCGGGGACCGACCGGCGAGCAGTACTTC
CDR3aa: CASSRGPTGEQYF

j_gene: TRBJ2-7
v_gene: TRBV6-4
abundance: NA
len: 16
d_gene: NA
CDR3nt: TGTGCCAGCAGTATTGGCAGGTGGCAGGCCGCCTACGAGCAGTACTTC
CDR3aa: CASSIGRWQAAYEQYF

j_gene: TRBJ2-2
v_gene: TRBV2
abundance: NA
len: 14
d_gene: NA
CDR3nt: TGTGCCAGCAGTGTCACGCTCGGCACCGGGGAGCTGTTTTTT
CDR3aa: CASSVTLGTGELFF

j_gene: TRBJ2-4
v_gene: TRBV6-1
abundance: NA
len: 14
d_gene: NA
CDR3nt: TGTGCCAGCAGTGAAGCAGGACCCCCCCACATTCAGTACTTC
CDR3aa: CASSEAGPPHIQYF

j_gene: TRBJ1-5
v_gene: TRBV2
abundance: NA
len: 13
d_gene: NA
CDR3nt: TGTGCCAGCAGTGAGCGCGCCTTTTGGCCCCAGCATTTT
CDR3aa: CASSERAFWPQHF

j_gene: TRBJ2-7
v_gene: TRBV4-1
abundance: NA
len: 15
d_gene: NA
CDR3nt: TGCGCCAGCAGCCAAGATCCACGGGGCAGGGTCGAGCAGTACTTC
CDR3aa: CASSQDPRGRVEQYF

j_gene: TRBJ2-4
v_gene: TRBV5-4
abundance: NA
len: 13
d_gene: NA
CDR3nt: TGTGCCAGCACCGAAGGGGTTGGAAACATTCAGTACTTC
CDR3aa: CASTEGVGNIQYF

j_gene: TRBJ1-3
v_gene: TRBV15
abundance: NA
len: 15
d_gene: NA
CDR3nt: TGTGCCACCAGCAGAGACGGGAAAACGGGAAACACCATATATTTT
CDR3aa: CATSRDGKTGNTIYF

j_gene: TRBJ2-1
v_gene: TRBV5-4
abundance: NA
len: 14
d_gene: TRBD1
CDR3nt: TGTGCCAGCAGCTTGATTGGACAGGTCGGTGAGCAGTTCTTC
CDR3aa: CASSLIGQVGEQFF

j_gene: TRBJ1-4
v_gene: TRBV2
abundance: NA
len: 14
d_gene: TRBD1
CDR3nt: TGTGCCAGCAGTTTACAGGGGGCGGGTGAAAAACTGTTTTTT
CDR3aa: CASSLQGAGEKLFF

j_gene: TRBJ2-1
v_gene: TRBV7-2
abundance: NA
len: 16
d_gene: NA
CDR3nt: TGTGCCAGCAGCTTAAGGGGCGGGAACTCCTACAATGAGCAGTTCTTC
CDR3aa: CASSLRGGNSYNEQFF

j_gene: TRBJ1-5
v_gene: TRBV19
abundance: once
len: 17
d_gene: TRBD1
CDR3nt: TGTGCCAGTAGGAAGCGGACAGGGGGCTTGGGCAATCAGCCCCAGCATTTT
CDR3aa: CASRKRTGGLGNQPQHF

j_gene: TRBJ1-6
v_gene: TRBV6-6
abundance: NA
len: 15
d_gene: NA
CDR3nt: TGTGCCAGCAGTTTGGCAGGACCCTATAATTCACCCCTCCACTTT
CDR3aa: CASSLAGPYNSPLHF

j_gene: TRBJ2-3
v_gene: TRBV6-5
abundance: once
len: 14
d_gene: TRBD2
CDR3nt: TGTGCCACCCAGACGACAGCGGGAACAGATACGCAGTATTTT
CDR3aa: CATQTTAGTDTQYF

j_gene: TRBJ2-7
v_gene: TRBV6-5
abundance: NA
len: 15
d_gene: TRBD2
CDR3nt: TGTGCCAGCAGTTACCAGCGGGGGCCTTCCTACGAGCAGTACTTC
CDR3aa: CASSYQRGPSYEQYF

j_gene: TRBJ2-2
v_gene: TRBV23-1
abundance: NA
len: 15
d_gene: NA
CDR3nt: TGCGCCAGCAGTCAACAGACTAAGAACACCGGGGAGCTGTTTTTT
CDR3aa: CASSQQTKNTGELFF

j_gene: TRBJ2-4
v_gene: TRBV4-3
abundance: NA
len: 14
d_gene: TRBD1
CDR3nt: TGCGCCGTTGGGGTGTCCGGGACAGAAAACATTCAGTACTTC
CDR3aa: CAVGVSGTENIQYF

j_gene: TRBJ1-2
v_gene: TRBV5-1
abundance: NA
len: 12
d_gene: NA
CDR3nt: TGCGCCAGCAGCTGGGGAGACTATGGCTACACCTTC
CDR3aa: CASSWGDYGYTF

j_gene: TRBJ2-1
v_gene: TRBV6-5
abundance: NA
len: 15
d_gene: TRBD2
CDR3nt: TGTGCCAGCAGTTTGCGAACGGGGGGGCGGAATGAGCAGTTCTTC
CDR3aa: CASSLRTGGRNEQFF

j_gene: TRBJ2-1
v_gene: TRBV7-3
abundance: NA
len: 15
d_gene: NA
CDR3nt: TGTGCCAGCAGCTTATCGGGGACGAGCCGGGGTGAGCAGTTCTTC
CDR3aa: CASSLSGTSRGEQFF

j_gene: TRBJ1-5
v_gene: TRBV9
abundance: NA
len: 15
d_gene: TRBD1
CDR3nt: TGTGCCAGCAGCGTAGACGGACAGGGGACTCAGCCCCAGCATTTT
CDR3aa: CASSVDGQGTQPQHF

j_gene: TRBJ2-2
v_gene: TRBV10-3
abundance: once
len: 15
d_gene: TRBD1
CDR3nt: TGTGCCATCAGTGCCACAGGGGGGAGCACCGGGGAGCTGTTTTTT
CDR3aa: CAISATGGSTGELFF

j_gene: TRBJ1-1
v_gene: TRBV5-1
abundance: NA
len: 14
d_gene: NA
CDR3nt: TGCGCCAGCGGGAATGGACTCATGAACACTGAAGCTTTCTTT
CDR3aa: CASGNGLMNTEAFF

j_gene: TRBJ2-3
v_gene: TRBV14
abundance: NA
len: 15
d_gene: TRBD1
CDR3nt: TGTGCCAGCAGCTTCACAGGGGGGATTACAGATACGCAGTATTTT
CDR3aa: CASSFTGGITDTQYF

j_gene: TRBJ2-3
v_gene: TRBV6-5
abundance: once
len: 14
d_gene: NA
CDR3nt: TGTGCCAGCAGCCCTACGTACGGCACAGATACGCAGTATTTT
CDR3aa: CASSPTYGTDTQYF

j_gene: TRBJ1-5
v_gene: TRBV21-1
abundance: NA
len: 23
d_gene: NA
CDR3nt: TGTGCCAGCAGCAAAGACGGAAGACAGCCCGGGCGTAGACTCCCTGATTGCAATCAGCCCCAGCATTTT
CDR3aa: CASSKDGRQPGRRLPDCNQPQHF

j_gene: TRBJ1-6
v_gene: TRBV2
abundance: NA
len: 15
d_gene: NA
CDR3nt: TGTGCCAGCAGTGAACGCAGGGCCATAAATTCACCCCTCCACTTT
CDR3aa: CASSERRAINSPLHF

j_gene: TRBJ2-7
v_gene: TRBV6-5
abundance: NA
len: 15
d_gene: TRBD2
CDR3nt: TGTGCCAGCAGTCAAGGGACTAGCAGTTCCTACGAGCAGTACTTC
CDR3aa: CASSQGTSSSYEQYF

j_gene: TRBJ2-7
v_gene: TRBV28
abundance: NA
len: 12
d_gene: NA
CDR3nt: TGTGCCAGCAGAGAACAGAACTACGAGCAGTACTTC
CDR3aa: CASREQNYEQYF

j_gene: TRBJ1-1
v_gene: TRBV11-3
abundance: NA
len: 12
d_gene: NA
CDR3nt: TGTGCCAGCAGCGGGGGAGGCACTGAAGCTTTCTTT
CDR3aa: CASSGGGTEAFF

j_gene: TRBJ2-1
v_gene: TRBV5-6
abundance: NA
len: 17
d_gene: TRBD2
CDR3nt: TGTGCCAGCAGCCACAGGACTAGCGGGCCCTTGTACAATGAGCAGTTCTTC
CDR3aa: CASSHRTSGPLYNEQFF

j_gene: TRBJ1-1
v_gene: TRBV7-2
abundance: NA
len: 14
d_gene: NA
CDR3nt: TGTGCCAGCAGCTTCAGAGGGAGAGGCACTGAAGCTTTCTTT
CDR3aa: CASSFRGRGTEAFF

j_gene: TRBJ1-4
v_gene: TRBV10-3
abundance: NA
len: 17
d_gene: TRBD1
CDR3nt: TGTGCCATCAGCAACGTGGGACAGGGCGAAGGTGATGAAAAACTGTTTTTT
CDR3aa: CAISNVGQGEGDEKLFF

j_gene: TRBJ2-5
v_gene: TRBV6-1
abundance: NA
len: 13
d_gene: NA
CDR3nt: TGTGCCAGCACTGGGGGGAATCAAGAGACCCAGTACTTC
CDR3aa: CASTGGNQETQYF

j_gene: TRBJ2-2
v_gene: TRBV7-2
abundance: NA
len: 16
d_gene: NA
CDR3nt: TGTGCCAGCAGGACGACATCCGGTAGGATCACCGGGGAGCTGTTTTTT
CDR3aa: CASRTTSGRITGELFF

j_gene: TRBJ2-1
v_gene: TRBV27
abundance: once
len: 15
d_gene: TRBD2
CDR3nt: TGTGCCAGCAGCCTCCGGGGACTACTCTACAATGAGCAGTTCTTC
CDR3aa: CASSLRGLLYNEQFF

j_gene: TRBJ1-1
v_gene: TRBV11-3
abundance: NA
len: 14
d_gene: NA
CDR3nt: TGTGCCAGCAGCTTAGGGGGGGCGGACACTGAAGCTTTCTTT
CDR3aa: CASSLGGADTEAFF

j_gene: TRBJ2-7
v_gene: TRBV6-5
abundance: NA
len: 12
d_gene: TRBD1
CDR3nt: TGTGCCAGCAGTCGGGACAGGCTCGAGCAGTACTTC
CDR3aa: CASSRDRLEQYF

j_gene: TRBJ1-1
v_gene: TRBV5-1
abundance: once
len: 13
d_gene: TRBD1
CDR3nt: TGCGCCAGCGGGGGACAGGAGAACACTGAAGCTTTCTTT
CDR3aa: CASGGQENTEAFF